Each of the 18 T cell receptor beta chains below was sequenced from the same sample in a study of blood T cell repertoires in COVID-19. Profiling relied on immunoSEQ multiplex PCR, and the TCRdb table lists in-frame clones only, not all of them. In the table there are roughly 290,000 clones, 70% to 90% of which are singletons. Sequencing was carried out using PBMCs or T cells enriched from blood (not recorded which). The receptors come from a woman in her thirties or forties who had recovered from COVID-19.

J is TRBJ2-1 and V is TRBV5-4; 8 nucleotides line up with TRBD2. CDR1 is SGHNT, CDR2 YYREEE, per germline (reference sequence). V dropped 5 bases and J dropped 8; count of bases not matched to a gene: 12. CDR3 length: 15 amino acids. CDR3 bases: TGTGCCAGCAGTCCGGACCAGCGGGAGTGGGATGAGCAGTTCTTC. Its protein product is CASSPDQREWDEQFF.

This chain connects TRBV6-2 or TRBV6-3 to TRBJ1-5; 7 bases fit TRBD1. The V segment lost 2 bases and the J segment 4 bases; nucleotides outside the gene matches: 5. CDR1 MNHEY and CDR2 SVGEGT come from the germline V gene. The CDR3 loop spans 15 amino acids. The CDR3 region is CASSYNQQGNQPQHF. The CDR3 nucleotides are TGTGCCAGCAGTTACAATCAACAGGGGAATCAGCCCCAGCATTTT.

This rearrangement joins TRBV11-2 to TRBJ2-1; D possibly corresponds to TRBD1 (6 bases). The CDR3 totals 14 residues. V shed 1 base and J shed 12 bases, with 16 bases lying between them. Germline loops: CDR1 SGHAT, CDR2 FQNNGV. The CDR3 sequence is CASSLAVRQTGQFF. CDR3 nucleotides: TGTGCCAGCAGCTTAGCCGTCAGACAGACAGGGCAGTTCTTC. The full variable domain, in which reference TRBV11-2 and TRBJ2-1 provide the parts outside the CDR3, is EAGVAQSPRYKIIEKRQSVAFWCNPISGHATLYWYQQILGQGPKLLIQFQNNGVVDDSQLPKDRFSAERLKGVDSTLKIQPAKLEDSAVYLCASSLAVRQTGQFFGPGTRLTVL.

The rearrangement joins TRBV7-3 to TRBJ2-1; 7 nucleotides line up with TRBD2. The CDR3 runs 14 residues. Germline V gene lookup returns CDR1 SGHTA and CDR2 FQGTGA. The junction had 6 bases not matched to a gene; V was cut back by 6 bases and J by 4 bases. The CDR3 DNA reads TGTGCCAGCAGTCGGGGGGATCGATACAATGAGCAGTTCTTC. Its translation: CASSRGDRYNEQFF.

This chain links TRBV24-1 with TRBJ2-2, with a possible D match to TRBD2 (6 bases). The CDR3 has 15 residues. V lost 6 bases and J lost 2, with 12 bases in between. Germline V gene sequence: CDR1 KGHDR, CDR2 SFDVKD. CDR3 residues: CATSITGDNTGELFF. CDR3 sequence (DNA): TGTGCCACCAGTATTACGGGGGATAACACCGGGGAGCTGTTTTTT.

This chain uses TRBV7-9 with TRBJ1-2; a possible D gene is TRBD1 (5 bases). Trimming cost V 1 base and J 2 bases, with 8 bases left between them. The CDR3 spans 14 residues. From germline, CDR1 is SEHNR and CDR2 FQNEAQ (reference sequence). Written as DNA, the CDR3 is TGTGCCAGCAGCTTAGGACAGCCAAACTATGGCTACACCTTC. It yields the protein CASSLGQPNYGYTF.

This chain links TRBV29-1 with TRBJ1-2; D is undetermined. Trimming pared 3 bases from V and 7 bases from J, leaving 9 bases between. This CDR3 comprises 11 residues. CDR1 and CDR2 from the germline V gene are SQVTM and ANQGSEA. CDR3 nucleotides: TGCAGCGTTGAGGTAGCTGGTGGCTACACCTTC. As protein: CSVEVAGGYTF.

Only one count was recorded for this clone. CDR3: CASSEASGPPDTQYF. The DNA of the CDR3 is TGTGCCAGCAGCGAAGCTAGCGGGCCCCCGGATACGCAGTATTTT. The J gene is TRBJ2-3, the V gene TRBV7-3; the match to TRBD2 covers 8 bases. J lost 6 bases, V lost 5 bases, and 10 bases had no gene match. Germline CDR1 is SGHTA and CDR2 is FQGTGA. The CDR3 sequence is 15 residues long.

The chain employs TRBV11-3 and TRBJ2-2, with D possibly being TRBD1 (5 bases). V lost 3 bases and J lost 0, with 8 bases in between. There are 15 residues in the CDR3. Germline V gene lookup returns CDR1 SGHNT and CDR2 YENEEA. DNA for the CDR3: TGTGCCAGCAGCTTGACAGCGACGAACACCGGGGAGCTGTTTTTT. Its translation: CASSLTATNTGELFF.

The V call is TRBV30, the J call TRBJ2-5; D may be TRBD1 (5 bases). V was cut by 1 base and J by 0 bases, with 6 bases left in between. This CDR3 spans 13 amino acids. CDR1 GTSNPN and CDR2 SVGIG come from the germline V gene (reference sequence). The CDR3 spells CAWSGQYQETQYF. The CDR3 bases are TGTGCCTGGAGTGGACAGTACCAAGAGACCCAGTACTTC.

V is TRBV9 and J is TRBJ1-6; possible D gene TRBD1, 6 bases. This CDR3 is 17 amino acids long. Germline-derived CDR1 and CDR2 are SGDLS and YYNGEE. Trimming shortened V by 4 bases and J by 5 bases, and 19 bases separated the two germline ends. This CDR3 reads CASSRSGEPNHNSPLHF. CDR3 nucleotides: TGTGCCAGCAGCCGATCAGGGGAACCGAACCATAATTCACCCCTCCACTTT. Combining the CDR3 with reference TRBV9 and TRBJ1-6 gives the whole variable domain DSGVTQTPKHLITATGQRVTLRCSPRSGDLSVYWYQQSLDQGLQFLIQYYNGEERAKGNILERFSAQQFPDLHSELNLSSLELGDSALYFCASSRSGEPNHNSPLHFGNGTRLTVT.

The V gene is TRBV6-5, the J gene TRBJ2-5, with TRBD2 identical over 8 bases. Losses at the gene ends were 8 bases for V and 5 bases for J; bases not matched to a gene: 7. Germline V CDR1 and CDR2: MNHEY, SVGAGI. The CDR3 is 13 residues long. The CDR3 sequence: CASGKRGQETQYF. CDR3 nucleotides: TGTGCCAGCGGAAAGCGGGGGCAGGAGACCCAGTACTTC.

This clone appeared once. DNA of the CDR3: TGTGCCAGCAGTTCGCTCGGGATACACTACGAGCAGTACTTC. It specifies CASSSLGIHYEQYF. The genes are TRBV28 and TRBJ2-7; tentatively, D is TRBD2 (5 bases). V was cut by 4 bases and J by 3 bases, with 13 bases left in between. The CDR3 extends over 14 amino acids. Germline assignment: CDR1 MDHEN and CDR2 SYDVKM.

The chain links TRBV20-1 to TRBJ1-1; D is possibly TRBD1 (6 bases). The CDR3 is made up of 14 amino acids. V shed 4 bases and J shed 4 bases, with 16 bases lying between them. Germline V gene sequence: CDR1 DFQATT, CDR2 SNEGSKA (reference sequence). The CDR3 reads CSATEQGWGTEAFF. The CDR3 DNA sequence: TGCAGTGCTACTGAACAGGGATGGGGCACTGAAGCTTTCTTT.

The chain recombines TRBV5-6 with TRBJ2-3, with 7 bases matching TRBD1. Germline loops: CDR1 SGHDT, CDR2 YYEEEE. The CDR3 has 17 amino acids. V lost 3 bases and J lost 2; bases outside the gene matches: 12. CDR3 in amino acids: CASSSYRDSASTDTQYF. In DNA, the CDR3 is TGTGCCAGCAGCTCTTACCGGGACAGCGCTTCCACAGATACGCAGTATTTT.

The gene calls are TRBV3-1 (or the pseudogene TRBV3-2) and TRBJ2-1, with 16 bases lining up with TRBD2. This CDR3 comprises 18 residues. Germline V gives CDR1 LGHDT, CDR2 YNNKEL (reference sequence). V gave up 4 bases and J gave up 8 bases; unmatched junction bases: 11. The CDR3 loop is CASSLGTSGRDASDEQFF. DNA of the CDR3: TGTGCCAGCAGCCTCGGGACTAGCGGGAGGGATGCAAGCGATGAGCAGTTCTTC.

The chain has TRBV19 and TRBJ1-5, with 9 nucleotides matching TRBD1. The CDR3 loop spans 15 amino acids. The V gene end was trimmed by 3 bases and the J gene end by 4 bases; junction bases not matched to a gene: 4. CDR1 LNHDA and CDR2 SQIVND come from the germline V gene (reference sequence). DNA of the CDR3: TGTGCCAGTAGTATCTTAGGACAGGGGAATCAGCCCCAGCATTTT. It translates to CASSILGQGNQPQHF. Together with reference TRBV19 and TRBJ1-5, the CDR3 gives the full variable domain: DGGITQSPKYLFRKEGQNVTLSCEQNLNHDAMYWYRQDPGQGLRLIYYSQIVNDFQKGDIAEGYSVSREKKESFPLTVTSAQKNPTAFYLCASSILGQGNQPQHFGDGTRLSIL.

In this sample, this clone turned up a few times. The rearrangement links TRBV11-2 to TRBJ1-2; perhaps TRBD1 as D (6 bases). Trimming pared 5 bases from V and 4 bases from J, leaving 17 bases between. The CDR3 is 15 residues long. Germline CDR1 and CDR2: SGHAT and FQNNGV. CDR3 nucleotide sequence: TGTGCCAGCAGCCCCCAGGGACACAACCTCTATGGCTACACCTTC. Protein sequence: CASSPQGHNLYGYTF.